This T cell receptor (beta chain) was profiled in a study of Tregs in tolerant kidney transplant recipients. Clones were sequenced by immunoSEQ multiplex PCR, and TCRdb holds only the in-frame ones, with some missing. The sample lists some 74,000 clones; roughly 90% were seen once. The CDR3 runs 16 residues. CDR1 and CDR2 from the germline V gene are SGHNT and YYREEE (reference sequence). The V and J ends lost 5 bases and 5 bases, in that order; junction bases with no gene match: 10. The TCR originated in a human donor who received a combined kidney and bone marrow transplant. This specimen consisted of Tregs from blood, obtained before the transplant. The V call is TRBV5-4, the J call TRBJ2-3, with 11 bases aligning to TRBD2. For the CDR3, the DNA is TGTGCCAGCAGTCAAATTAGCGGGAGGGCCATAGATACGCAGTATTTT. Translation gives CASSQISGRAIDTQYF.